The sequence of this T cell receptor (beta chain) was determined in a study of T cells in localized non-small cell lung cancer. As to this clone: Its cognate antigen is unknown.

Trimming took 7 bases from V and 2 from J, leaving 11 bases between them. CDR3 size: 13 residues. The germline V gene encodes CDR1 ENHRY and CDR2 SYGVKD. Clones were read by immunoSEQ multiplex PCR, and TCRdb kept only the in-frame ones, dropping some. The data hold over 30,000 clones, with 78% observed a single time. Study-wide findings and caveats: Adjacent lung held a median roughly 60 of the top 100 tumor clones.

Sequenced here: peripheral blood, sampled before any cancer treatment. This receptor was obtained from a male donor older than 55 with stage II squamous cell lung carcinoma. The chain has TRBV10-3 and TRBJ1-2; D not certain. CDR3 bases: TGTGCCATCACCCCCGACTTCAACTATGGCTACACCTTC. Translated, it gives CAITPDFNYGYTF.